The clone carrying this T cell receptor beta chain was seen a single time. The sample is drawn from a study of blood T cell repertoires in COVID-19. Overall study context: Samples of COVID-19 (acute and convalescent) were obtained from the United States, Italy and Spain. From T cells, B-cell-depleted T cells, or PBMCs came the material, which was cDNA or gDNA.

The table came from immunoSEQ multiplex PCR; TCRdb's copy has only in-frame clones and leaves some out. The sample shows about 130,000 clones, around 87% of them seen only once. V lost 4 bases, J lost 4 bases, and 8 bases stayed unmatched. The V gene's germline CDR1 is KGHSH and CDR2 LQKENI. The CDR3 contains 17 residues. This clonotype was obtained from a woman aged 45-60 years who had recovered from COVID-19. This chain connects TRBV18 to TRBJ2-5; 14 nucleotides match TRBD2. Material: peripheral blood. The CDR3, as DNA: TGTGCCAGCTCACGACTAGCGGGAGGGCCCCGGGGAGAGACCCAGTACTTC. It yields the protein CASSRLAGGPRGETQYF.